This paragraph covers one T cell receptor (beta chain) sequence. The antigen is unknown. CDR1 and CDR2 from the germline V gene are SQVTM and ANQGSEA. The V and J ends lost 1 base and 0 bases respectively, with 10 bases between them. The CDR3 is made up of 15 amino acids. These data belong to a study of identical twins. Findings of the study overall: Twins showed weaker excess sharing in their beta out-of-frame sequences. The study found excess low generation probability among twin-shared out-of-frame alpha sequences.

TCRdb independently ran MiXCR on the 5' RACE reads; one entry per CDR3 protein. The sample consists of 700,000 or so distinct CDR3 sequences, 21% of them appearing once. A further study also used this sample, focusing on T cells expressing NK-cell markers. Per that paper: Restricting sorting to alpha-beta TCR T cells was achieved in several experiments by an anti-gamma-delta TCR antibody. There were a handful of donors in whom these clonotypes also led the CD3+CD56-NKG2C+ fraction.

The rearrangement links TRBV29-1 to TRBJ2-1; D gene unclear. The sequencing input was PBMCs. The TCR originated in a young woman in good health. CDR3 amino acids: CSVEGPQTSYNEQFF. The CDR3 DNA is TGCAGCGTTGAAGGTCCTCAAACCTCCTACAATGAGCAGTTCTTC.